These 25 T cell receptor beta chains were all obtained from the same sample, sequenced in a study of cytomegalovirus exposure and HLA in healthy donors. The PCR contained 60 Vbeta and 13 Jbeta primers. Generated by immunoSEQ multiplex PCR, the TCRdb table keeps only in-frame clones and is missing some. The sample holds more than 45,000 clones; roughly 70% are singletons and the top ten take roughly a fifth. The sequenced sample was PBMCs. Source of these receptors: an older woman in good health and CMV-seropositive.

In its sample, this clone was seen a few times. The chain uses TRBV7-6 and TRBJ2-7; weak D call: TRBD1 (7 bases). CDR3 size: 14 residues. In germline, CDR1 is SGHVS, CDR2 FNYEAQ. Trimming cost V 7 bases and J 5 bases, with 18 bases left between them. CDR3 loop: CASTPAGRGDEQYF. CDR3 bases: TGTGCCAGCACCCCCGCGGGCAGGGGGGACGAGCAGTACTTC.

The chain uses TRBV4-3 and TRBJ2-7; D perhaps matches TRBD2 (5 bases). Germline CDR1 and CDR2: LGHNA and YSLEER. CDR3 size: 15 residues. V gave up 0 bases and J gave up 6 bases, with 15 bases separating them. The CDR3 nucleotides read TGCGCCAGCAGCCAAGATCGCAGTGGACGGGGCGAGCAGTACTTC. Encoded protein: CASSQDRSGRGEQYF.

This clone was detected once. The chain carries TRBV28 and TRBJ1-2; weak D call: TRBD1 (5 bases). The V end was cut by 5 bases, the J end by 8 bases, with 12 bases between. Germline values: CDR1 MDHEN, CDR2 SYDVKM. The CDR3 extends over 12 amino acids. The CDR3 region has the DNA TGTGCCAGCAGTAGAAGGGGTTCGGGCTACACCTTC. Translation gives CASSRRGSGYTF.

This chain connects TRBV2 to TRBJ1-5; 10 bases map to TRBD1. This CDR3 contains 15 residues. Unmatched junction bases numbered 4, after V lost 6 bases and J lost 2 bases. Germline-derived CDR1 and CDR2 are SNHLY and FYNNEI. The CDR3 DNA sequence: TGTGCCAGCAGACGCGGGACAGGGGGCAATCAGCCCCAGCATTTT. Translation gives CASRRGTGGNQPQHF.

The chain has TRBV4-1 and TRBJ2-1, with D possibly being TRBD1 (5 bases). Trimming left V 4 bases short and J 3 bases short, with 13 bases between. Germline-derived CDR1 and CDR2 are MGHRA and YSYEKL. There are 15 residues in the CDR3. The CDR3 loop reads CASSLLGAGYNEQFF. CDR3 nucleotide sequence: TGCGCCAGCAGCCTCCTAGGGGCAGGCTACAATGAGCAGTTCTTC.

This clone has a handful of counts. The genes are TRBV18 and TRBJ1-1; maybe TRBD1 (5 bases). The V and J ends lost 3 bases and 0 bases respectively, with 11 bases between them. There are 15 residues in the CDR3. Germline V CDR1 and CDR2: KGHSH, LQKENI. The CDR3: CASSPRGQMNTEAFF. CDR3 sequence (DNA): TGTGCCAGCTCACCTAGGGGCCAAATGAACACTGAAGCTTTCTTT.

This clone showed up just once. This sequence joins TRBV7-8 and TRBJ1-2; 7 bases are a match to TRBD1. V lost 0 bases to trimming and J lost 2 bases; unmatched junction nucleotides: 6. The germline gives CDR1 SGHVS, CDR2 FQNEAQ. The CDR3 consists of 16 residues. CDR3 sequence (DNA): TGTGCCAGCAGCTTAGCTCCCACAGGGGACAACTATGGCTACACCTTC. Translation: CASSLAPTGDNYGYTF.

V and J are TRBV4-2 and TRBJ2-7, with D possibly being TRBD2 (5 bases). This CDR3 spans 15 amino acids. CDR1 and CDR2 (germline): LGHNA, YNFKEQ. Trimming shortened V by 0 bases and J by 2 bases, and 11 bases separated the two germline ends. DNA of the CDR3: TGTGCCAGCAGCCAAGAGAGGACTGGTACCTACGAGCAGTACTTC. This codes for CASSQERTGTYEQYF.

This rearrangement joins TRBV7-9 to TRBJ1-6; 8 nucleotides line up with TRBD1. Per the germline V gene, CDR1 is SEHNR and CDR2 is FQNEAQ (reference sequence). The V and J ends lost 5 bases and 7 bases, in that order; junction bases with no gene match: 4. The CDR3 spans 14 residues. The CDR3 reads CASSRDRWNSPLHF. DNA for the CDR3: TGTGCCAGCAGCCGGGACAGGTGGAATTCACCCCTCCACTTT.

This chain joins TRBV5-6 and TRBJ2-3; TRBD1 agrees at 9 bases. Germline CDR1 is SGHDT and CDR2 is YYEEEE. Germline trimming cut 2 bases from V and 3 bases from J; bases unmatched to any gene: 4. This CDR3 is 15 amino acids long. The DNA of the CDR3 is TGTGCCAGCAGCTTTCGGGGACAGGGTACAGATACGCAGTATTTT. It codes for CASSFRGQGTDTQYF.

CDR3 bases: TGTGCCTGTTCCCGGGACATTAACGAGCAGTTCTTC. This codes for CACSRDINEQFF. The chain has TRBV30 and TRBJ2-1, with D perhaps matching TRBD1 (6 bases). Between the trimmed V and J ends, which lost 6 bases and 10 bases, there was a span of 16 bases. CDR3 length: 12 amino acids. The germline gives CDR1 GTSNPN, CDR2 SVGIG (reference sequence).

The chain recombines TRBV27 with TRBJ1-1; 7 nucleotides line up with TRBD1. Germline CDR1 reads MNHEY; CDR2 reads SMNVEV (reference sequence). The V and J ends lost 7 bases and 1 base, in that order; junction bases with no gene match: 12. The CDR3 is made up of 16 amino acids. The CDR3 loop reads CASTSEQGMRNTEAFF. The CDR3 nucleotides read TGTGCCAGCACCTCAGAACAGGGGATGCGGAACACTGAAGCTTTCTTT.

The V gene is TRBV30, the J gene TRBJ1-1; tentatively, D is TRBD1 (6 bases). Germline V gene lookup returns CDR1 GTSNPN and CDR2 SVGIG (reference sequence). This CDR3 contains 15 residues. Between the trimmed V and J ends, which lost 0 bases and 4 bases, there was a span of 15 bases. The DNA for the CDR3 is TGTGCCTGGAGTGTACGCGGTTTAGGGGGCACTGAAGCTTTCTTT. This encodes CAWSVRGLGGTEAFF.

This clone was detected ten times or more. The junction departs from the called germline gene at one end, perhaps through a read error. Other nucleotide sequences in the sample specify the same CDR3. This chain uses TRBV5-1 with TRBJ1-1; D gene unclear. Germline V gene data show CDR1 as SGHRS and CDR2 as YFSETQ. The CDR3 covers 13 residues. CDR3 DNA: TGTGCCAGCAGCCGCCGGGATAACACTGAAGCTTTCTTT. Translated: CASSRRDNTEAFF.

J is TRBJ1-2 and V is TRBV6-6; D possibly corresponds to TRBD1 (5 bases). The CDR3 is 12 residues long. V was trimmed by 5 bases and J by 7 bases, leaving 11 bases between them. Looked up from germline, CDR1 is MNHNY and CDR2 is SVGAGI (reference sequence). The CDR3, as DNA: TGTGCCAGCAGTCAGGGAGGCGGTGGCTACACCTTC. Protein sequence: CASSQGGGGYTF.

Comment on this clone: Compared with germline, one end of the junction differs, possibly owing to a read error. V is TRBV7-9 and J is TRBJ2-2; TRBD1 is a possible D gene (5 bases). The CDR3 totals 16 residues. Germline V CDR1 and CDR2: SEHNR, FQNEAQ (reference sequence). The CDR3 DNA sequence: TGTTCCAGCAGCTTAGTAGCCAGGGCGAACACCGGGGAGCTGTTTTTT. Its protein product is CSSSLVARANTGELFF.

The rearrangement joins TRBV6-1 to TRBJ2-4; no firm D call. The germline gives CDR1 MNHNS, CDR2 SASEGT. V was pared by 4 bases and J by 7 bases, with 11 bases between. The CDR3 covers 13 residues. In DNA form, the CDR3 reads TGTGCCAGCAGTGCGGGTTTTGGGAACATTCAGTACTTC. Its translation is CASSAGFGNIQYF.

The chain joins TRBV6-1 to TRBJ1-5; maybe TRBD1 (6 bases). In germline, CDR1 is MNHNS, CDR2 SASEGT. CDR3 length: 14 residues. The V and J ends lost 6 bases and 3 bases respectively, with 12 bases between them. CDR3 residues: CASSLGQINQPQHF. CDR3 coding DNA: TGTGCCAGCAGCCTTGGACAGATCAATCAGCCCCAGCATTTT.

The chain has TRBV11-2 and TRBJ2-7; 11 bases agree with TRBD2. J gave up 3 bases and V 0 bases, and 4 bases lay outside the gene matches. CDR3 length: 16 residues. Germline assignment: CDR1 SGHAT and CDR2 FQNNGV. CDR3: CASSLELAGALYEQYF. The DNA for the CDR3 is TGTGCCAGCAGCTTAGAACTAGCGGGGGCTCTCTACGAGCAGTACTTC.

The chain carries TRBV4-3 and TRBJ2-7, with 7 nucleotides matching TRBD1. CDR3 length equals 15 residues. Germline V gene sequence: CDR1 LGHNA, CDR2 YSLEER. The ends lost 0 bases at V and 6 bases at J; junction bases unmatched: 8. The CDR3 loop reads CASSQDGTVLPEQYF. The CDR3 nucleotides read TGCGCCAGCAGCCAAGATGGGACAGTACTTCCCGAGCAGTACTTC.

This chain connects TRBV4-3 to TRBJ1-4, with a tentative D call TRBD1 (5 bases). The germline V gene has CDR1 LGHNA and CDR2 YSLEER. V was clipped by 6 bases and J by 12 bases, with 14 bases between them. The CDR3 sequence is 12 residues long. The CDR3, as DNA: TGCGCCAGCAGAGATCTAACGGGGGAACTGTTTTTT. It codes for CASRDLTGELFF.

The chain combines TRBV5-8 with TRBJ2-1; 10 nucleotides agree with TRBD2. The junction had 7 bases not matched to a gene; V was cut back by 2 bases and J by 2 bases. CDR3 length: 17 residues. Looked up from germline, CDR1 is SGHTS and CDR2 is YDEGEE. The CDR3: CASSFTSGAHTYNEQFF. For the CDR3, the DNA is TGTGCCAGCAGCTTCACTAGCGGGGCCCACACCTACAATGAGCAGTTCTTC.

The rearrangement joins TRBV5-1 to TRBJ1-2; 8 bases map to TRBD1. With V trimmed by 0 bases and J by 6 bases, 7 bases remained unmatched. Germline V CDR1 and CDR2: SGHRS, YFSETQ. The CDR3 is 15 amino acids. CDR3 coding DNA: TGCGCCAGCAGCTTGGGGCAGGGGGCGCATGATGGCTACACCTTC. Translating it yields CASSLGQGAHDGYTF.

Concerning this clone itself: Other DNA sequences of this sample code for an identical CDR3. J is TRBJ2-7 and V is TRBV7-9; D possibly corresponds to TRBD1 (6 bases). CDR3 length: 12 residues. Looked up from germline, CDR1 is SEHNR and CDR2 is FQNEAQ (reference sequence). The V gene lost 5 bases and the J gene lost 6 bases, with 11 bases spanning the gap. The CDR3 DNA follows: TGTGCCAGCAGCGCGACAGGTAGCGAGCAGTACTTC. Translated, it gives CASSATGSEQYF.

This clone was seen a single time. V is TRBV4-1 and J is TRBJ1-4; 7 nucleotides line up with TRBD1. The CDR3 spans 16 residues. Germline CDR1 is MGHRA and CDR2 is YSYEKL. V lost 1 base, J lost 4 bases, and 6 bases stayed unmatched. CDR3 region: CASSQGRTGVNEKLFF. The CDR3 coding sequence is TGCGCCAGCAGCCAAGGTAGGACAGGAGTTAATGAAAAACTGTTTTTT.